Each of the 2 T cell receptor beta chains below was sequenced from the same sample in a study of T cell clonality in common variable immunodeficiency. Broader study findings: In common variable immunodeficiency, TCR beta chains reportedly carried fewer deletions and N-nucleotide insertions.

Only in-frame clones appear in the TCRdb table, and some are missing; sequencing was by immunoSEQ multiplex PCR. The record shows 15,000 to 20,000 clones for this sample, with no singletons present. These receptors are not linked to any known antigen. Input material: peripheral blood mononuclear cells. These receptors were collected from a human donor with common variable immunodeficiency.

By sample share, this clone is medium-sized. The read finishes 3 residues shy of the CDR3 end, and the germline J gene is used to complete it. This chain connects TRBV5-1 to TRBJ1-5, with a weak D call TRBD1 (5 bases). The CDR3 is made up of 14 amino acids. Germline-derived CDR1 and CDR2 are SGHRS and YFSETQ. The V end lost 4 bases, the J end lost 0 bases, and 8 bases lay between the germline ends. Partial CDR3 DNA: TGCGCCAGCAGCCCAGACAGTAGCAATCAGCCC. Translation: CASSPDSSNQP. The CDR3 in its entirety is CASSPDSSNQPQHF.

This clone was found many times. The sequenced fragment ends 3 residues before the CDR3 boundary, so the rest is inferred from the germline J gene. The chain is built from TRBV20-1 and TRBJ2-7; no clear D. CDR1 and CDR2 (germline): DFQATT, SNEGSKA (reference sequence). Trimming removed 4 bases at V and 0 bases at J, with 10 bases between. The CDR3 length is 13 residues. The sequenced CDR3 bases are TGCAGTGCTAATTGGCCTAGCTCCTACGAG. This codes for CSANWPSSYE. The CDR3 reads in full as CSANWPSSYEQYF.